This T cell receptor (beta chain) originates from a study of T cell repertoires in cytomegalovirus infection. Looking at the study overall: Well-studied HLA-B-restricted epitopes and recently identified HLA-C-restricted epitopes of CMV were both used in the study. Public TCR beta signature analysis indicated the presence of both CMV infection and matching HLA type.

Findings of the study overall: CMV-specific TCR beta clonotypes restricted by HLA-C dominated the ex vivo response. Cumulative public TCR beta family frequency identified carriers of CMV plus the relevant HLA.

MiXCR was run by TCRdb on the reads, yielding one entry per CDR3 protein. The data contain approximately 1,000,000 distinct CDR3 sequences, more than 25% of them singletons. This CDR3 comprises 18 residues. CDR1 is SNHLY and CDR2 is FYNNEI in the germline V gene. Losses at the gene ends were 3 bases for V and 6 bases for J; bases not matched to a gene: 13. This clonotype was seen only a few times. Its antigen is unidentified. The sequence came from a human donor in good health (CMV status not recorded). Some clones in this sample may be carry-over from other donors' samples. The chain links TRBV2 to TRBJ2-1, with TRBD2 identical over 11 bases. Sequences were derived from cultured CD8+ T cells from PBMCs, sampled from culture after CMV antigen stimulation. This CDR3 reads CASSDWSSGGALSNEQFF. CDR3 DNA: TGTGCCAGCAGTGATTGGAGTAGCGGGGGGGCTCTCTCCAATGAGCAGTTCTTC.